The T cell receptor beta chain described here comes from a study of identical twins. Template switching created a universal primer site, and the cDNA included unique molecular identifiers. TCRdb processed the 5' RACE reads anew with MiXCR; each CDR3 protein has one entry. The sample includes under 1 million distinct CDR3 sequences, roughly 12% seen only once; the top ten take 1.5% to 2%. The CDR3 contains 14 residues. V dropped 1 base and J dropped 9 bases, with 10 bases sitting between them. CDR1 SEHNR and CDR2 FQNEAQ come from the germline V gene (reference sequence). In this sample, this clonotype turned up a few times. These same data were also listed under a study on yellow fever vaccine responses in identical twins.

The sequence came from a woman between 18 and 29 years old in good health. The V call is TRBV7-9, the J call TRBJ1-6; D call uncertain. Specimen: PBMCs. The CDR3 DNA reads as TGTGCCAGCAGCTTAGACGCGGTCTTTTCACCCCTCCACTTT. This gives the protein CASSLDAVFSPLHF.